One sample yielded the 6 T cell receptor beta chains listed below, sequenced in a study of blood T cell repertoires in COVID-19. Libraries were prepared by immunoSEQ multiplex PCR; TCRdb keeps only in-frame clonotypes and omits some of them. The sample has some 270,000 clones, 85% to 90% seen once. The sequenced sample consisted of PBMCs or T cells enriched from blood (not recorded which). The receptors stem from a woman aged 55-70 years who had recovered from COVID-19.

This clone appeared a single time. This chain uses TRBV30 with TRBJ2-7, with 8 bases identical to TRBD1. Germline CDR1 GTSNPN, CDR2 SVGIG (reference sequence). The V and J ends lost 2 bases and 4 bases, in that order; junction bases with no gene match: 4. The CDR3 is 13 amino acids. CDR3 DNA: TGTGCCTGGAGTAGACAGGGGAGATACGAGCAGTACTTC. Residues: CAWSRQGRYEQYF.

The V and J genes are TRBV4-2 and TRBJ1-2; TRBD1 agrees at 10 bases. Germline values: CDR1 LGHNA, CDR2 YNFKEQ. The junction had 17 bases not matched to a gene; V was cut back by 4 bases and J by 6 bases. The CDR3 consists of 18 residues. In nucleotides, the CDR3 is TGTGCCAGCAGCCCAAAGGGGGGACAGGGGACTCCCGGTCATGGCTACACCTTC. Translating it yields CASSPKGGQGTPGHGYTF.

CDR3 protein: CAWSVHGFDQPQHF. The CDR3 DNA sequence: TGTGCCTGGAGTGTACACGGGTTTGATCAGCCCCAGCATTTT. The gene calls are TRBV30 and TRBJ1-5; D unclear. Germline V gene lookup returns CDR1 GTSNPN and CDR2 SVGIG (reference sequence). The CDR3 length is 14 residues. The V and J ends lost 0 bases and 5 bases respectively, with 11 bases between them.

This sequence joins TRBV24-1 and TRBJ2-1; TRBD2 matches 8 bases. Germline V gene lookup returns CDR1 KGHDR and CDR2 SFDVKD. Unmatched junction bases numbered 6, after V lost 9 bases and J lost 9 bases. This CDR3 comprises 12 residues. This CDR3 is CATRGTSSEQFF. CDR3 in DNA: TGTGCCACCCGAGGGACTAGTAGTGAGCAGTTCTTC.

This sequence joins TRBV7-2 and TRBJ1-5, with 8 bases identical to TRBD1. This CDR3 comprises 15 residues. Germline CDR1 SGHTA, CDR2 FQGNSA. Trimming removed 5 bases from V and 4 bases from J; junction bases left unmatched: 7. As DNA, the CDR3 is TGTGCCAGCAGCACCGGACAGGGTAGGAATCAGCCCCAGCATTTT. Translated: CASSTGQGRNQPQHF.

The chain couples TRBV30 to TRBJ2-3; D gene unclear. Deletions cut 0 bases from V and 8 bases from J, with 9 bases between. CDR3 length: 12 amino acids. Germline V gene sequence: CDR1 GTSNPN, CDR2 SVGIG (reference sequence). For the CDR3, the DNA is TGTGCCTGGAGTGTGCTTTCCGGTACGCAGTATTTT. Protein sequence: CAWSVLSGTQYF.